This passage covers 25 T cell receptor beta chains from one sample sequenced in a study of blood T cell repertoires in COVID-19. Libraries were prepared by immunoSEQ multiplex PCR; TCRdb keeps only in-frame clonotypes and omits some of them. The table lists some 110,000 clones, over 80% of them singletons, with 2% to 2.5% in the top ten. Material for sequencing was peripheral blood. The receptors come from a man younger than 40 with acute or convalescent COVID-19.

The chain employs TRBV15 and TRBJ2-7; tentative D call: TRBD1 (6 bases). Trimming removed 2 bases from V and 0 bases from J, with 11 bases in between. Germline-derived CDR1 and CDR2 are LNHNV and YYDKDF (reference sequence). The CDR3 is 15 amino acids. Written as DNA, the CDR3 is TGTGCCACCAGCAGACGACAGGCTCTCTCCTACGAGCAGTACTTC. This sequence encodes CATSRRQALSYEQYF.

The chain carries TRBV25-1 and TRBJ2-2; D may be TRBD1 (6 bases). Germline lookup yields CDR1 MGHDK and CDR2 SYGVNS. The germline V and J ends were trimmed by 7 bases and 5 bases, with 11 bases remaining between them. This CDR3 comprises 13 residues. DNA for the CDR3: TGTGCCAGCAAGGCAGGGGATACCGGGGAGCTGTTTTTT. It translates to CASKAGDTGELFF.

The rearrangement joins TRBV2 to TRBJ2-3, with 8 bases identical to TRBD1. V was clipped by 6 bases and J by 0 bases; unmatched bases: 11. This CDR3 contains 17 residues. Looked up from germline, CDR1 is SNHLY and CDR2 is FYNNEI. As DNA, the CDR3 is TGTGCCAGCAGCCCCAATGGACAGGGAATAAGCACAGATACGCAGTATTTT. It yields the protein CASSPNGQGISTDTQYF.

The rearrangement links TRBV15 to TRBJ2-2; D perhaps matches TRBD2 (5 bases). The germline V gene has CDR1 LNHNV and CDR2 YYDKDF (reference sequence). V was pared by 0 bases and J by 6 bases, with 11 bases between. This CDR3 comprises 15 residues. The CDR3 here is CATSRDWRFAGELFF. CDR3 nucleotide sequence: TGTGCCACCAGCAGAGATTGGAGGTTTGCCGGGGAGCTGTTTTTT. Supplemented by reference TRBV15 and TRBJ2-2, the full variable domain reads DAMVIQNPRYQVTQFGKPVTLSCSQTLNHNVMYWYQQKSSQAPKLLFHYYDKDFNNEADTPDNFQSRRPNTSFCFLDIRSPGLGDTAMYLCATSRDWRFAGELFFGEGSRLTVL.

The chain employs TRBV10-1 and TRBJ2-3, with D maybe TRBD2 (6 bases). Trimming removed 4 bases from V and 5 bases from J, with 16 bases in between. The length of the CDR3 is 15 residues. CDR1 and CDR2 (germline): WNHNN, SYGVQD (reference sequence). The CDR3 bases are TGCGCCAGCAGTGTGGCGGGGACCACGGGAGATACGCAGTATTTT. Translated: CASSVAGTTGDTQYF.

Only one count was recorded for this clone. The chain uses TRBV5-6 and TRBJ1-6, with 7 bases matching TRBD1. CDR3 length: 16 residues. J gave up 4 bases and V 4 bases, and 8 bases lay outside the gene matches. Germline V lookup: CDR1 SGHDT, CDR2 YYEEEE. The CDR3 DNA is TGTGCCAGCAGCGGAACAGGGGTGGAATATAATTCACCCCTCCACTTT. Translation: CASSGTGVEYNSPLHF.

The CDR3 spells CASSLGGLGTEAFF. CDR3 nucleotide sequence: TGTGCCAGCAGCTTAGGAGGGCTGGGCACTGAAGCTTTCTTT. This chain links TRBV7-8 with TRBJ1-1; D remains ambiguous. CDR1 SGHVS and CDR2 FQNEAQ come from the germline V gene. Trimming stripped 1 base from V and 4 bases from J, with 10 bases between. The CDR3 is 14 amino acids.

The rearrangement uses TRBV12-3 or TRBV12-4 and TRBJ2-7; TRBD1 aligns across 7 bases. The CDR3 contains 13 residues. V lost 1 base and J lost 6; bases outside the gene matches: 3. The CDR3 loop is CASSLVQGSEQYF. The CDR3 region has the DNA TGTGCCAGCAGTTTAGTACAGGGGTCCGAGCAGTACTTC.

The chain is built from TRBV7-8 and TRBJ1-1; D remains unclear. From germline, CDR1 is SGHVS and CDR2 FQNEAQ. The V gene lost 1 base and the J gene lost 0 bases, with 9 bases spanning the gap. The CDR3 covers 15 residues. The CDR3 is CASSLGRMLNTEAFF. The CDR3 DNA is TGTGCCAGCAGCTTAGGCAGAATGTTGAACACTGAAGCTTTCTTT.

The gene calls are TRBV19 and TRBJ2-1, with 7 bases aligning to TRBD2. This CDR3 comprises 15 residues. V shed 3 bases and J 7 bases; nucleotides not matched to a gene: 9. CDR1 is LNHDA, CDR2 SQIVND, per germline (reference sequence). The CDR3 loop reads CASSMGSGAMNEQFF. The CDR3 bases are TGTGCCAGTAGTATGGGGAGCGGGGCCATGAATGAGCAGTTCTTC. The variable domain in full, completed from reference TRBV19 and TRBJ2-1, reads DGGITQSPKYLFRKEGQNVTLSCEQNLNHDAMYWYRQDPGQGLRLIYYSQIVNDFQKGDIAEGYSVSREKKESFPLTVTSAQKNPTAFYLCASSMGSGAMNEQFFGPGTRLTVL.

This chain links TRBV18 with TRBJ2-7, with 8 nucleotides matching TRBD1. The trim removed 0 bases at V and 6 bases at J, leaving 7 bases unmatched. The CDR3 has 15 amino acids. Germline V gene sequence: CDR1 KGHSH, CDR2 LQKENI. CDR3 DNA sequence: TGTGCCAGCTCACCACCCCAGGGGGCTAGGGGCGAGCAGTACTTC. This gives the protein CASSPPQGARGEQYF.

This sequence joins TRBV30 and TRBJ1-4; no firm D call. The V gene's germline CDR1 is GTSNPN and CDR2 SVGIG (reference sequence). This CDR3 comprises 12 residues. V was trimmed by 2 bases and J by 8 bases, leaving 9 bases between them. In DNA, the CDR3 is TGTGCCTGGAGTCAGACAAGGGAAAAACTGTTTTTT. This codes for CAWSQTREKLFF.

The chain has TRBV19 and TRBJ2-1, with D possibly matching TRBD1 (5 bases). V was shortened by 7 bases and J by 3 bases, with 10 bases between the two germline ends. The CDR3 is made up of 13 amino acids. The germline V gene has CDR1 LNHDA and CDR2 SQIVND (reference sequence). CDR3 in DNA: TGTGCCAGTACGGACACCCACTACAATGAGCAGTTCTTC. It encodes CASTDTHYNEQFF.

CDR3 in DNA: TGCAGTGCCCCGGGGGGCACTGAAGCTTTCTTT. Translating it yields CSAPGGTEAFF. The chain links TRBV20-1 to TRBJ1-1, with D tentatively TRBD1 (5 bases). The CDR3 spans 11 residues. Germline values: CDR1 DFQATT, CDR2 SNEGSKA (reference sequence). Trimming removed 6 bases at V and 4 bases at J, with 9 bases between.

This clone has only one observation. This chain joins TRBV6-5 and TRBJ2-1, with D perhaps matching TRBD1 (6 bases). V lost 6 bases and J lost 12, with 15 bases in between. Germline V gene sequence: CDR1 MNHEY, CDR2 SVGAGI. This CDR3 has 12 residues. DNA for the CDR3: TGTGCCAGCAGCTCATATCAGGGGAGGCAGTTCTTC. This translates into CASSSYQGRQFF.

This chain joins TRBV11-3 and TRBJ2-5; D remains ambiguous. From germline, CDR1 is SGHNT and CDR2 YENEEA. Trimming removed 5 bases at V and 0 bases at J, with 7 bases between. This CDR3 has 13 amino acids. The CDR3 region is CASSLTYQETQYF. CDR3 DNA sequence: TGTGCCAGCAGCCTAACGTACCAAGAGACCCAGTACTTC. Together with reference TRBV11-3 and TRBJ2-5, the CDR3 gives the full variable domain: EAGVVQSPRYKIIEKKQPVAFWCNPISGHNTLYWYLQNLGQGPELLIRYENEEAVDDSQLPKDRFSAERLKGVDSTLKIQPAELGDSAVYLCASSLTYQETQYFGPGTRLLVL.

This rearrangement joins TRBV7-6 to TRBJ1-1; 9 nucleotides line up with TRBD1. With 5 bases clipped from V and 0 bases from J, the junction kept 4 bases outside the gene matches. The CDR3 runs to 15 residues. Germline CDR1 and CDR2: SGHVS and FNYEAQ. CDR3 coding DNA: TGTGCCAGCAGCACGGGACAGGGCATGAACACTGAAGCTTTCTTT. Its protein is CASSTGQGMNTEAFF.

This clone showed up just once. The chain uses TRBV30 and TRBJ1-1; TRBD1 matches at 8 bases. The V segment lost 0 bases and the J segment 4 bases; nucleotides outside the gene matches: 4. CDR1 is GTSNPN and CDR2 is SVGIG in the germline V gene (reference sequence). The CDR3 is made up of 14 amino acids. The CDR3 loop is CAWSVQGGSTEAFF. The CDR3 DNA sequence: TGTGCCTGGAGTGTACAGGGGGGGTCCACTGAAGCTTTCTTT.

Worth noting for this clone: The junction departs from germline at one end; a sequencing error may be responsible. The chain is built from TRBV19 and TRBJ1-2; 8 bases are a match to TRBD1. This CDR3 has 13 residues. The germline V gene has CDR1 LNHDA and CDR2 SQIVND (reference sequence). CDR3 region: CASSLDRGYGYTF. The CDR3 nucleotides are TGTGCCAGTAGTCTAGACAGGGGCTATGGCTACACCTTC.

The gene calls are TRBV9 and TRBJ2-5; 10 nucleotides align to TRBD2. V was clipped by 0 bases and J by 7 bases; unmatched bases: 3. From germline, CDR1 is SGDLS and CDR2 YYNGEE. This CDR3 is 14 amino acids long. This CDR3 reads CASSVAVAGGTQYF. Written as DNA, the CDR3 is TGTGCCAGCAGCGTAGCGGTAGCGGGGGGGACCCAGTACTTC. The whole variable domain, remainder taken from reference TRBV9 and TRBJ2-5, is DSGVTQTPKHLITATGQRVTLRCSPRSGDLSVYWYQQSLDQGLQFLIQYYNGEERAKGNILERFSAQQFPDLHSELNLSSLELGDSALYFCASSVAVAGGTQYFGPGTRLLVL.

The rearrangement uses TRBV6-5 and TRBJ1-2; D gene ambiguous. The CDR3 is made up of 14 amino acids. Germline CDR1 and CDR2: MNHEY and SVGAGI. The V end lost 0 bases, the J end lost 7 bases, and 12 bases lay between the germline ends. CDR3 protein: CASSYSGSPPGYTF. The CDR3 DNA is TGTGCCAGCAGTTACTCGGGCAGTCCCCCTGGCTACACCTTC.

The chain uses TRBV5-1 and TRBJ2-1; D possibly corresponds to TRBD2 (5 bases). V dropped 0 bases and J dropped 5 bases, with 12 bases sitting between them. This CDR3 has 15 amino acids. From germline, CDR1 is SGHRS and CDR2 YFSETQ. As DNA, the CDR3 is TGCGCCAGCAGCTTGGTGGGTAGAGGGAACAATGAGCAGTTCTTC. The encoded protein is CASSLVGRGNNEQFF.

The chain couples TRBV6-5 to TRBJ1-5, with 7 positions matching TRBD1. Germline CDR1 is MNHEY and CDR2 is SVGAGI. The CDR3 runs to 13 residues. V was clipped by 6 bases and J by 5 bases; unmatched bases: 4. The CDR3 DNA is TGTGCCAGCAGGGACAGGTTGGATCAGCCCCAGCATTTT. It encodes CASRDRLDQPQHF.

J is TRBJ1-1 and V is TRBV18; D unclear. Germline-derived CDR1 and CDR2 are KGHSH and LQKENI. CDR3 length: 13 amino acids. V lost 0 bases and J lost 13, with 15 bases in between. CDR3 in amino acids: CASSPPSGGLIFF. In DNA, the CDR3 is TGTGCCAGCTCACCACCTTCTGGAGGTCTAATTTTCTTT.

This sequence joins TRBV6-5 and TRBJ1-2; D gene unclear. CDR1 is MNHEY, CDR2 SVGAGI, per germline. The V end was cut by 6 bases, the J end by 8 bases, with 22 bases between. The length of the CDR3 is 15 residues. CDR3 DNA sequence: TGTGCCAGCAGGCCCATGGTAGGATCCCTGGAGGGCTACACCTTC. Amino acid sequence: CASRPMVGSLEGYTF.